This T cell receptor (beta chain) was observed in a study of T cells after yellow fever vaccination. TCRdb reanalysed the 5' RACE reads using MiXCR and keeps one entry per CDR3 protein. The sample lists more than 90,000 distinct CDR3 sequences; about 7% were seen once. Material: CD4+ T cells sorted from PBMCs, obtained approximately 40 days after the first yellow fever vaccination. The sequence came from a young man who received the YFV17D yellow fever vaccine.

As DNA, the CDR3 is TGCGCCAGCAGCCCGTGGACAGATCCCTCTGGAAACACCATATATTTT. The encoded protein is CASSPWTDPSGNTIYF. The V call is TRBV5-1, the J call TRBJ1-3; TRBD1 might be the D (6 bases). V lost 4 bases and J 0 bases, leaving 14 bases between the germline ends. This CDR3 is built from 16 residues. Germline values: CDR1 SGHRS, CDR2 YFSETQ.